This TCR beta chain comes out of a study of T cells in Graves' hyperthyroidism and ophthalmopathy. Looked up from germline, CDR1 is MDHEN and CDR2 is SYDVKM. This CDR3 has 15 residues. V dropped 3 bases and J dropped 5; count of bases not matched to a gene: 8. This clonotype was recorded at least ten times. Amplification yielded TCR beta CDR3 regions, with RNA transcripts as the source. The study used the HTBI primer set for a first-round RT-PCR of the TCR CDR3. TCRdb independently ran MiXCR on the multiplex PCR reads; one entry per CDR3 protein. The profile shows hundreds of thousands of distinct CDR3 sequences, just under 20% of them singletons.

Sequencing was carried out using blood. V usage is TRBV28 and J usage is TRBJ2-7, with TRBD1 identical over 9 bases. The TCR was taken from a man aged 35-49 years with Graves' ophthalmopathy. CDR3 sequence reads: CASSFWTGVLNEQYF. For the CDR3, the DNA is TGTGCCAGCAGTTTTTGGACAGGGGTTCTCAACGAGCAGTACTTC.